This T cell receptor (beta chain) was obtained from a study of PD-1 blockade in classical Hodgkin lymphoma. The repertoire was sequenced with immunoSEQ multiplex PCR; TCRdb's copy has only in-frame clones and lacks some. Seen here are tens of thousands of clones, approximately 80% observed once, and the top ten hold around a third. Autologous stem cell transplantation was followed by relapse in every patient, and brentuximab vedotin exposure varied. The receptor comes from a human donor with classical Hodgkin lymphoma. The sample in question was peripheral blood mononuclear cells (PBMCs), obtained at baseline.

As DNA, the CDR3 is TGTGCCAGCAGTGGGCCTTATGGGAACACTGAAGCTTTCTTT. Residues: CASSGPYGNTEAFF. The chain couples TRBV2 to TRBJ1-1; D is unresolved. Trimming took off 4 bases at V and 1 base at J, with 10 bases between the two ends. The CDR3 length is 14 residues. The germline V gene has CDR1 SNHLY and CDR2 FYNNEI.